The next 21 T cell receptor beta chains were all read from a single sample in a study of T cell responses to AZD1222 COVID-19 vaccine. The table came from immunoSEQ multiplex PCR; TCRdb's copy has only in-frame clones and leaves some out. The sample has some 200,000 clones, 91% seen once. The sequencing used peripheral blood, collected 28 days after the second AZD1222 dose. These receptors all come from an adult who received the AZD1222 COVID-19 vaccine.

The gene calls are TRBV14 and TRBJ2-7, with TRBD2 matching 9 bases. CDR1 is SGHDN and CDR2 is FVKESK in the germline V gene. V lost 1 base and J lost 3; bases outside the gene matches: 10. The CDR3 contains 17 residues. The CDR3 loop reads CASSQVGGSGRLYEQYF. CDR3 DNA sequence: TGTGCCAGCAGCCAAGTTGGCGGTAGCGGGAGACTCTACGAGCAGTACTTC.

The chain couples TRBV6-5 to TRBJ2-1, with 7 nucleotides matching TRBD2. Germline CDR1 MNHEY, CDR2 SVGAGI. Trimming at V came to 7 bases and at J to 7 bases, leaving 7 bases not matched to a gene. This CDR3 contains 13 residues. CDR3 in amino acids: CASTQSGRNEQFF. DNA for the CDR3: TGTGCCAGCACTCAATCCGGGAGGAATGAGCAGTTCTTC.

This chain joins TRBV19 and TRBJ1-2, with D tentatively TRBD1 (5 bases). The CDR3 contains 15 residues. Trimming took off 5 bases at V and 0 bases at J, with 13 bases between the two ends. Per the germline V gene, CDR1 is LNHDA and CDR2 is SQIVND (reference sequence). CDR3 sequence: CASSEGRRANYGYTF. The CDR3 bases are TGTGCCAGTAGTGAGGGGCGCAGGGCTAACTATGGCTACACCTTC.

The rearrangement joins TRBV6-5 to TRBJ2-1; TRBD1 matches at 9 bases. The CDR3 is 15 residues long. The germline gives CDR1 MNHEY, CDR2 SVGAGI. The J segment lost 9 bases and the V segment lost 2 bases, leaving 8 bases of the junction unmatched. CDR3 residues: CASSYVTGGIPEQFF. CDR3 DNA: TGTGCCAGCAGTTACGTTACAGGGGGCATCCCTGAGCAGTTCTTC.

The chain couples TRBV4-1 to TRBJ1-1; 11 nucleotides align to TRBD1. V was clipped by 1 base and J by 11 bases; unmatched bases: 9. The CDR3 totals 15 residues. Germline CDR1 MGHRA, CDR2 YSYEKL. CDR3 region: CASSQAGTGGGWAFF. CDR3 nucleotides: TGCGCCAGCAGCCAAGCCGGGACAGGGGGAGGGTGGGCTTTCTTT.

The rearrangement links TRBV4-3 to TRBJ2-3, with 8 bases that match TRBD2. The CDR3 has 17 residues. V gave up 3 bases and J gave up 1 base; unmatched junction bases: 9. CDR1 is LGHNA, CDR2 YSLEER, per germline. The CDR3 bases are TGCGCCAGCAGCCAGGCCGTCGGGGGGGGCGGCACAGATACGCAGTATTTT. This codes for CASSQAVGGGGTDTQYF.

The V call is TRBV6-2 or TRBV6-3, the J call TRBJ1-5; a possible D gene is TRBD1 (5 bases). Trimming stripped 5 bases from V and 5 bases from J, with 16 bases between. CDR1 is MNHEY, CDR2 SVGEGT, per germline. This CDR3 comprises 15 residues. The CDR3 loop is CASSAARGGDQPQHF. CDR3 coding DNA: TGTGCCAGCAGTGCCGCGAGGGGCGGGGATCAGCCCCAGCATTTT.

This chain uses TRBV6-1 with TRBJ1-2, with 9 bases that match TRBD1. Trimming at V came to 3 bases and at J to 8 bases, leaving 7 bases not matched to a gene. From germline, CDR1 is MNHNS and CDR2 SASEGT. This CDR3 contains 14 residues. Here the CDR3 DNA reads TGTGCCAGCAGTGAGAACAGGGGGCTGATAGGCTACACCTTC. Its translation is CASSENRGLIGYTF.

This sequence joins TRBV6-2 or TRBV6-3 and TRBJ2-7; D may correspond to TRBD1 or TRBD2 (8 bases each). Trimming stripped 3 bases from V and 2 bases from J, with 29 bases between. Germline CDR1 reads MNHEY; CDR2 reads SVGEGT. The CDR3 runs 20 residues. The CDR3 region has the DNA TGTGCCAGCAGTTATTCCCTGACAGGGGTGGCTAGCGGGCCGACCTACGAGCAGTACTTC. Amino acids: CASSYSLTGVASGPTYEQYF.

The rearrangement links TRBV10-2 to TRBJ1-1; no reliable D call. This CDR3 has 13 amino acids. Per germline, CDR1 WSHSY and CDR2 SAAADI. V lost 7 bases, J lost 5 bases, and 14 bases lay in between. The CDR3 is CASNRGRGTEAFF. In DNA form, the CDR3 reads TGCGCCAGCAACCGTGGTCGCGGGACTGAAGCTTTCTTT.

The V gene is TRBV6-5, the J gene TRBJ1-5; possible D gene TRBD1, 6 bases. Germline CDR1 and CDR2: MNHEY and SVGAGI. V was shortened by 4 bases and J by 2 bases, with 9 bases between the two germline ends. The CDR3 consists of 14 residues. The chain's CDR3 is CASSFGQRNQPQHF. For the CDR3, the DNA is TGTGCCAGCAGTTTTGGACAGCGCAATCAGCCCCAGCATTTT.

This chain joins TRBV5-1 and TRBJ2-7, with 9 nucleotides matching TRBD2. CDR1 and CDR2 (germline): SGHRS, YFSETQ. The CDR3 length is 18 residues. The V segment lost 1 base and the J segment 2 bases; nucleotides outside the gene matches: 13. The CDR3: CASSLNSGRPLGTYEQYF. CDR3 nucleotides: TGCGCCAGCAGCTTGAATAGCGGGAGACCCCTTGGAACCTACGAGCAGTACTTC.

The V and J genes are TRBV7-2 and TRBJ2-2; TRBD1 might be the D (5 bases). The CDR3 has 14 amino acids. Germline CDR1 and CDR2: SGHTA and FQGNSA. V was cut by 3 bases and J by 5 bases, with 10 bases left in between. CDR3 sequence: CASSLDIATGELFF. The DNA of the CDR3 is TGTGCCAGCAGCTTGGACATAGCTACCGGGGAGCTGTTTTTT.

This sequence joins TRBV7-9 and TRBJ2-1, with 9 bases that match TRBD2. The V gene end was trimmed by 4 bases and the J gene end by 1 base; junction bases not matched to a gene: 8. Per the germline V gene, CDR1 is SEHNR and CDR2 is FQNEAQ (reference sequence). There are 17 residues in the CDR3. This CDR3 reads CASSSPGLALSYNEQFF. The CDR3 DNA reads TGTGCCAGCAGCTCACCGGGACTAGCTCTTTCCTACAATGAGCAGTTCTTC.

The rearrangement joins TRBV11-1 to TRBJ1-1; 8 bases agree with TRBD1. Germline CDR1 SGHAT, CDR2 FQDESV (reference sequence). V was pared by 4 bases and J by 5 bases, with 9 bases of the junction left unmatched. This CDR3 is built from 15 residues. The CDR3 reads CASSWGTGGLTEAFF. Written as DNA, the CDR3 is TGTGCCAGCAGCTGGGGTACAGGGGGTTTAACTGAAGCTTTCTTT.

The chain couples TRBV9 to TRBJ1-2; D unresolved. There are 11 residues in the CDR3. The V and J ends lost 3 bases and 9 bases respectively, with 9 bases between them. The V gene's germline CDR1 is SGDLS and CDR2 YYNGEE. The CDR3 DNA follows: TGTGCCAGCAGCGCACGGTCTCGCTACACCTTC. Translating gives CASSARSRYTF.

This clone was counted once. The chain recombines TRBV18 with TRBJ2-1; the D gene is possibly TRBD2 (5 bases). V was pared by 3 bases and J by 0 bases, with 15 bases between. The CDR3 consists of 17 residues. Germline V gene sequence: CDR1 KGHSH, CDR2 LQKENI. CDR3 loop: CASSPLKGANSYNEQFF. CDR3 coding DNA: TGTGCCAGCTCACCCTTGAAGGGAGCGAACTCCTACAATGAGCAGTTCTTC.

The V call is TRBV10-3, the J call TRBJ2-7; D may be TRBD2 (6 bases). Trimming stripped 6 bases from V and 0 bases from J, with 15 bases between. Per the germline V gene, CDR1 is ENHRY and CDR2 is SYGVKD. This CDR3 region has 15 residues. The CDR3 is CAIRDPGEASYEQYF. The CDR3 bases are TGTGCCATCAGGGACCCGGGAGAGGCCTCCTACGAGCAGTACTTC.

The chain combines TRBV6-2 or TRBV6-3 with TRBJ1-1; no definite D call. CDR1 and CDR2 from the germline V gene are MNHEY and SVGEGT. The CDR3 is made up of 14 amino acids. Trimming left V 3 bases short and J 0 bases short, with 8 bases between. CDR3 region: CASSYPHMNTEAFF. The CDR3 region has the DNA TGTGCCAGCAGTTATCCCCACATGAACACTGAAGCTTTCTTT.

The genes are TRBV7-2 and TRBJ1-4, with D possibly TRBD1 on 5 matching bases. Trimming took 2 bases from V and 0 from J, leaving 10 bases between them. CDR1 and CDR2 from the germline V gene are SGHTA and FQGNSA. There are 16 residues in the CDR3. The CDR3 DNA follows: TGTGCCAGCAGCTTAATCGCGACAGCAACTAATGAAAAACTGTTTTTT. It codes for CASSLIATATNEKLFF.

The chain carries TRBV5-1 and TRBJ1-5; no firm D call. Trimming pared 2 bases from V and 8 bases from J, leaving 11 bases between. The CDR3 length is 13 residues. Germline V lookup: CDR1 SGHRS, CDR2 YFSETQ. The CDR3 protein is CASSLGGREPQHF. DNA for the CDR3: TGCGCCAGCAGCTTAGGAGGGAGGGAGCCCCAGCATTTT. Supplemented by reference TRBV5-1 and TRBJ1-5, the full variable domain reads KAGVTQTPRYLIKTRGQQVTLSCSPISGHRSVSWYQQTPGQGLQFLFEYFSETQRNKGNFPGRFSGRQFSNSRSEMNVSTLELGDSALYLCASSLGGREPQHFGDGTRLSIL.